This is a list of T cell receptor beta chains from one sample in a study of CD8 T cells in Susac syndrome. MiXCR, applied by TCRdb to the immunoSEQ multiplex PCR reads, yields one record per CDR3 protein. The sample shows more than 80,000 distinct CDR3 sequences, less than 95% of them seen only once. The sequenced material came from CD8+ T cells from PBMCs. These receptors were taken from a human donor with Susac syndrome. Each CDR3 is given with its conserved first and last residue.

V gene,CDR3 protein
TRBV5-4,CASSRGEETQYF
TRBV29-1,CSVEVPHRDPKYF
TRBV15,CATSRDRGTGTYNEQFF
TRBV20-1,CSASEGAETQYF
TRBV20-1,CSAPTAGLGSQPQHF
TRBV7-9,CASSLKGGGEQYF
TRBV24-1,CATSDPGTEETQYF
TRBV5-4,CASSLEGAGVPTQYF
TRBV9,CASSVVGSGNGYTF
TRBV27,CASSLTGINQPQHF
TRBV3-1,CASSQDMEANRGGTEAFF
TRBV6-5,CASRRMRLFDF
TRBV4-1,CASSHDSYEQYF
TRBV12-3/TRBV12-4,CASTNSHTGYNQPQHF
TRBV4-1,CASSQERSTGGTQYF
TRBV7-9,CASSTPGQGEADTQYF
TRBV9,CASSVEGPGEAFF
TRBV4-3,CASSRYGGSSYEQYF
TRBV9,CASSTSLAGGPDTQYF
TRBV5-4,CASSLIGGAADTQYF
TRBV7-8,CASSPTPGQADTQYF
TRBV23-1,CASRYEQYF
TRBV27,CASSPTGGDQPQHF
TRBV4-1,CASSQRLGNEQFF
TRBV2,CASKGKEQFF
TRBV9,CASSVGDRGKGSGANVLTF
TRBV4-1,CASSPLAGGGEQYF
TRBV23-1,CASSQFRYRRTNEKLFF
TRBV4-1,CASSQSQGPMNTEAFF
TRBV11-3,CASSPRYRCGTAAGNTIYF
TRBV7-2,CASSLVLAGGSSEQYF
TRBV10-3,CAIRPATIDFSGELFF
TRBV27,CASSLTGSEQYF
TRBV5-6,CASSAGGSALHF
TRBV20-1,CSARVGYEQYF
TRBV23-1,CASRTMPGVWEQYF
TRBV13,CASSFSVGFDRDGYTF
TRBV9,CASSVGQALYGYTF
TRBV20-1,CSAPLLGELFF
TRBV12-5,CASGADGRSYNEQFF
TRBV20-1,CSARLAGGRFTDTQYF
TRBV11-2,CASSERAGKETQYF